The rows below give T cell receptor beta chains drawn from one sample of a study of blood T cell repertoires in COVID-19. Measured with immunoSEQ multiplex PCR; TCRdb has only the in-frame clones, and not every one. The sample carries about 8,300 clones, 65% to 85% recorded once. Source material: peripheral blood. The receptors shown here come from a human donor with active COVID-19. The donor label of this sample is uncertain. Both conserved end residues are part of each CDR3. A D gene is named only where the DNA matches it firmly. Only some rows state a clone size, as once, few, many or a class for expanded clones.

13	TRBV4-1	.	TRBJ2-3	.	TGCGCCAGCCAGGGTAGGGGGACAGATACGCAGTATTTT	CASQGRGTDTQYF
14	TRBV5-4	.	TRBJ2-1	.	TGTGCCAGCAGCTTTGCGGCGGGATTGAATGAGCAGTTCTTC	CASSFAAGLNEQFF
16	TRBV28	.	TRBJ1-3	.	TGTGCCAGCAGTTTGTGGGCACCATTCTCTGGAAACACCATATATTTT	CASSLWAPFSGNTIYF
13	TRBV5-5	few	TRBJ2-7	.	TGTGCCAGCAGCGTCCAGGGTCCGGGCGAGCAGTACTTC	CASSVQGPGEQYF
15	TRBV4-2	few	TRBJ1-2	.	TGTGCCAGCAGCCAAGAGCCAGGGCTCGTCTCTGGCTACACCTTC	CASSQEPGLVSGYTF
14	TRBV27	.	TRBJ1-1	.	TGTGCCAGCAGTACCGCGGGGGGTAACACTGAAGCTTTCTTT	CASSTAGGNTEAFF
15	TRBV19	.	TRBJ1-5	.	TGTGCCAGCCAGACGGGGGTGTCGGGCAATCAGCCCCAGCATTTT	CASQTGVSGNQPQHF
15	TRBV7-3	.	TRBJ2-7	TRBD2	TGTGCCAGCAGCTTAACCGGGACTAGCCCCTCCGAGCAGTACTTC	CASSLTGTSPSEQYF
13	TRBV7-9	.	TRBJ2-5	.	TGTGCCAACCAGGGGCTCCCGGGGGAGACCCAGTACTTC	CANQGLPGETQYF
12	TRBV11-2	once	TRBJ2-7	TRBD1	TGTGCCAGCAGCCACGGGACAGACGAGCAGTACTTC	CASSHGTDEQYF
15	TRBV24-1	.	TRBJ2-1	.	TGTGCCACCAGTCAGGGCAGGAGCTCCTACAATGAGCAGTTCTTC	CATSQGRSSYNEQFF
14	TRBV5-1	once	TRBJ2-1	.	TGCGCCAGCAGCCCAGCGGTCTCCTACAATGAGCAGTTCTTC	CASSPAVSYNEQFF
15	TRBV18	once	TRBJ1-2	TRBD1	TGTGCCAGCTCACTTGGGCCAGACAGGGATGACGGCTACACCTTC	CASSLGPDRDDGYTF
15	TRBV6-5	.	TRBJ2-2	TRBD2	TGTGCCAGCAGTTATACCGGGAGGGTCGTCGGGGAGCTGTTTTTT	CASSYTGRVVGELFF
13	TRBV28	.	TRBJ2-7	.	TGTGCCAGCATAAACAGGGCGACCTACGAGCAGTACTTC	CASINRATYEQYF
15	TRBV6-5	.	TRBJ2-7	TRBD1	TGTGCCAGCAGTTACTCGATTGGACAGGGGTACGAGCAGTACTTC	CASSYSIGQGYEQYF
13	TRBV5-5	.	TRBJ1-1	.	TGTGCCAGCAGCTTGGGTTCTTACACTGAAGCTTTCTTT	CASSLGSYTEAFF
13	TRBV12-3/TRBV12-4	.	TRBJ2-5	.	TGTGCCAGCAGCTCGACCCAGCTAGGGGCCCAGTACTTC	CASSSTQLGAQYF
15	TRBV7-8	.	TRBJ1-6	.	TGTGCCAGCAGCTTAGTATCAGGTTATAATTCACCCCTCCACTTT	CASSLVSGYNSPLHF
14	TRBV3-1/TRBV3-2	.	TRBJ2-5	.	TGTGCCAGCAGGGAGACAGGCTCCCAAGAGACCCAGTACTTC	CASRETGSQETQYF
13	TRBV25-1	.	TRBJ2-7	.	TGTGCCAGCAGTGCGAATTTCGGGTACGAGCAGTACTTC	CASSANFGYEQYF
12	TRBV5-6	.	TRBJ1-1	.	TGTGCCAGCAGCTCCACAGGGCTCGAAGCTTTCTTT	CASSSTGLEAFF
15	TRBV4-3	.	TRBJ2-2	TRBD1	TGCGCCAGCAGCCAGGACGACAGGGCCACCGGGGAGCTGTTTTTT	CASSQDDRATGELFF
12	TRBV7-2	.	TRBJ2-7	.	TGTGCCAGCAGCTTAGCGAGGATCGAGCAGTACTTC	CASSLARIEQYF
14	TRBV28	.	TRBJ2-7	.	TGTGCCAGCAGTTTACGGGGGGCATCCTACGAGCAGTACTTC	CASSLRGASYEQYF
17	TRBV19	.	TRBJ1-4	TRBD1	TGTGCCAGTAGTATGATCCTGGGACAGGGGGAAAATGAAAAACTGTTTTTT	CASSMILGQGENEKLFF
15	TRBV5-6	.	TRBJ1-4	.	TGTGCCAGCAGCTTAAAAACCTCAGGGAATGAAAAACTGTTTTTT	CASSLKTSGNEKLFF
14	TRBV6-6	.	TRBJ1-5	TRBD1	TGTGCCAGCAGAGGGGCGACAGGGGATCAGCCCCAGCATTTT	CASRGATGDQPQHF
13	TRBV2	.	TRBJ2-7	.	TGTGCCAGCACGGGGCGGGGAGGATACGAGCAGTACTTC	CASTGRGGYEQYF
14	TRBV7-7	.	TRBJ2-5	.	TGTGCTAGCAGCCCAAGAGCGAAAGCCGAGACCCAGTACTTC	CASSPRAKAETQYF
16	TRBV5-4	.	TRBJ2-7	.	TGTGCCAGCAGCTTGGGTCTCGAGGCGGGCCGCTACGAGCAGTACTTC	CASSLGLEAGRYEQYF
16	TRBV6-5	.	TRBJ2-1	.	TGTGCCAGCAGTTCGGGCAGTGGGAGCTCCTACAATGAGCAGTTCTTC	CASSSGSGSSYNEQFF
13	TRBV19	.	TRBJ2-7	.	TGTGCCAGTAGTACCGGGACTTCCTACGAGCAGTACTTC	CASSTGTSYEQYF